The clone carrying this T cell receptor (beta chain) was observed a handful of times. Antigen specificity is unknown. Some clones are missing from TCRdb's copy, which holds only in-frame ones; the method was immunoSEQ multiplex PCR. The data hold some 83,000 clones, with 75% to 95% observed a single time. These data originate in a study of OX40 agonist ivuxolimab in advanced cancers. About the research overall: Patients were dosed with the agonistic anti-OX40 (CD134) antibody ivuxolimab. Patients achieving partial responses numbered three: one hepatocellular carcinoma case and two cutaneous melanoma cases. Findings of the study overall: The authors also found low normalized T-cell clonal expansion in some nonresponders.

The V end was cut by 7 bases, the J end by 6 bases, with 12 bases between. The CDR3 runs to 12 residues. Germline CDR1 and CDR2: MNHEY and SVGAGI. The V and J genes are TRBV6-5 and TRBJ1-2; no definite D call. The sequence came from an adult with an advanced solid tumor such as melanoma, head and neck, liver or kidney cancer. The sequencing here drew on CD4+ or CD8+ T cells sorted from blood, taken in a trial of the OX40 agonist ivuxolimab. For the CDR3, the DNA is TGTGCCAGCACTCAAGATTGGCATGGCTACACCTTC. Translating it yields CASTQDWHGYTF.